This TCR beta chain appears in the sequencing data of a study of vaccination and CD4 T cells after COVID-19. To note about this clonotype: Its target is not known.

V was pared by 5 bases and J by 0 bases, with 19 bases between. CDR1 and CDR2 from the germline V gene are MNHNS and SASEGT. The CDR3 contains 18 residues. The Oncomine TCR Beta short-read assay generated sequence data from the DNA of cultured CD4+ T cells. MiXCR, run by TCRdb on the PCR reads, gives a single entry per CDR3 protein. The table includes about 20,000 distinct CDR3 sequences, about 50% detected once. This sample's treatment: approximately nine-day PBMC culture with coronavirus spike peptide pools or control peptides (ViraFEST assay). The dates of positive PCR tests extended from March through December 2020 and came before the US Alpha, Beta and Delta variants.

V is TRBV6-1 and J is TRBJ2-2; tentatively, D is TRBD1 or TRBD2 (5 bases each). Sequenced sample: CD4+ T cells from blood, cultured in vitro. The sequence was obtained from a human donor who had recovered from COVID-19. This CDR3 reads CASSRTSPGPPNTGELFF. In DNA form, the CDR3 reads TGTGCCAGCAGTCGCACTTCTCCGGGACCCCCGAACACCGGGGAGCTGTTTTTT.